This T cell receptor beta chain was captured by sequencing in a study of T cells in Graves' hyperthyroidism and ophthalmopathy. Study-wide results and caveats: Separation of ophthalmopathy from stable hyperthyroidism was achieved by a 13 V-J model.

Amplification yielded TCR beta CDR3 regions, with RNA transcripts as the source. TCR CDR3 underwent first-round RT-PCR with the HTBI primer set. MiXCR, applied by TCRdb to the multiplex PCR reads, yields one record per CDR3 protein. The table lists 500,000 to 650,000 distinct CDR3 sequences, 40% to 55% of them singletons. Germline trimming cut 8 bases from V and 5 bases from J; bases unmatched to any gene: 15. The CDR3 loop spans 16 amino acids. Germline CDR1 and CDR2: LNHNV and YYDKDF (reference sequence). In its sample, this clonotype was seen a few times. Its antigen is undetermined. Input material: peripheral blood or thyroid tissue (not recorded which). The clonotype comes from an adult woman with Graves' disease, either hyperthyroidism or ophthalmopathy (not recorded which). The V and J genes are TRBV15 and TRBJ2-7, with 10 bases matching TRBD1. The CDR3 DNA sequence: TGTGCCACCGGCCCCCGGGGGGGGACAGGGGACAACGAGCAGTACTTC. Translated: CATGPRGGTGDNEQYF.